The clone carrying this T cell receptor (beta chain) was counted at least ten times. The antigen is unknown. These data originate in a study of regulatory T cells in long-lasting Graves disease. General study findings and limits: Whereas approximately 980 public clonotypes were shared by new patients, persistent patients shared more, at some 2,900. Less diverse TCR repertoires were seen in persistent Graves' patients than in newly diagnosed ones. Persistent disease preferred TRBV28, TRBJ1-2 and TRBJ2-5; new disease, TRBV20-1 and TRBJ2-1.

iRepertoire HTBI primers and Arm-PCR of CDR3 regions built TCR beta libraries. TCRdb re-derived calls from the multiplex PCR reads in MiXCR, one entry per CDR3 protein. The table lists around 420,000 distinct CDR3 sequences, around a sixth of them singletons. Germline loops: CDR1 SGHRS, CDR2 YFSETQ. V shed 2 bases, J shed 7 bases, and the junction held 2 bases outside the gene matches. This CDR3 contains 12 residues. Time point meaning: newly diagnosed GD, antithyroid drugs for less than 3 months. With RNA extracted from PBMCs as input, the TCR library was made. The source is a female donor with Graves disease. Sequenced material: peripheral blood mononuclear cells (PBMCs), taken at new diagnosis, from a patient treated with antithyroid drugs. The gene calls are TRBV5-1 and TRBJ1-1, with 7 bases identical to TRBD1. CDR3: CASSFQGGEAFF. CDR3 nucleotide sequence: TGCGCCAGCAGCTTCCAGGGGGGTGAAGCTTTCTTT.